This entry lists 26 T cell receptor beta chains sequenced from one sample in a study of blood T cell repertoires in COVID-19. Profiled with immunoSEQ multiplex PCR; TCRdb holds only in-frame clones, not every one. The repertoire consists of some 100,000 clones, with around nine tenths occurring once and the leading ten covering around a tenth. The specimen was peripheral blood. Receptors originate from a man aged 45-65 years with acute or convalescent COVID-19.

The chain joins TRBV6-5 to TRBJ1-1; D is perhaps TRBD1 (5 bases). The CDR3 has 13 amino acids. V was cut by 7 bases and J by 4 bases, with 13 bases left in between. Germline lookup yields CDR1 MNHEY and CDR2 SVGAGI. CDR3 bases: TGTGCCAGCACCGATCCGGGGGGCACTGAAGCTTTCTTT. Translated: CASTDPGGTEAFF.

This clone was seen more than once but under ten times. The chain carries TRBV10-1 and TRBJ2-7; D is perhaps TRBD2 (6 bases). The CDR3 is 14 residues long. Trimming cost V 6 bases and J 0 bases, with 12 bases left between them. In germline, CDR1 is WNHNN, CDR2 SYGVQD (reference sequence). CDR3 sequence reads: CASRAGSYSYEQYF. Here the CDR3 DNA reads TGCGCCAGCAGGGCGGGGAGCTACTCCTACGAGCAGTACTTC.

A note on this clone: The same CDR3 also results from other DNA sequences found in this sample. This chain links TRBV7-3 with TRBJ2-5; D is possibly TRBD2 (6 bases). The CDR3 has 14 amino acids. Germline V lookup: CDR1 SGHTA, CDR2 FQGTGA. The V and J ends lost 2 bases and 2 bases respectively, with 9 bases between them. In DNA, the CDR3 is TGTGCCAGCAGCTTAGCGGGGCAACAAGAGACCCAGTACTTC. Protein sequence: CASSLAGQQETQYF.

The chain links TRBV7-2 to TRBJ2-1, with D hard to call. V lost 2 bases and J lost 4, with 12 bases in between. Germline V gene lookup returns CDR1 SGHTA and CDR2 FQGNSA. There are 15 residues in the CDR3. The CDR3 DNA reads TGTGCCAGCAGCTTACATCTAGAACCATACAATGAGCAGTTCTTC. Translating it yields CASSLHLEPYNEQFF. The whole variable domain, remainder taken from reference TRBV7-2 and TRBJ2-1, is GAGVSQSPSNKVTEKGKDVELRCDPISGHTALYWYRQSLGQGLEFLIYFQGNSAPDKSGLPSDRFSAERTGGSVSTLTIQRTQQEDSAVYLCASSLHLEPYNEQFFGPGTRLTVL.

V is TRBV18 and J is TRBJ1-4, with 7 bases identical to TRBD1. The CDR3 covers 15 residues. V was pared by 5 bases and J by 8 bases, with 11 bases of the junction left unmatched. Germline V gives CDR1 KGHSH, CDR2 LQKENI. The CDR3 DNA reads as TGTGCCAGCTCATCTAACAGGGGCATAGACGAAAAACTGTTTTTT. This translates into CASSSNRGIDEKLFF.

The CDR3, as DNA: TGTGCCTGGACCCCACGGGGGGCATACAATGAGCAGTTCTTC. Its translation is CAWTPRGAYNEQFF. The chain recombines TRBV30 with TRBJ2-1; TRBD2 might be the D (7 bases). CDR3 length: 14 amino acids. Between the trimmed V and J ends, which lost 4 bases and 4 bases, there was a span of 14 bases. The germline V gene encodes CDR1 GTSNPN and CDR2 SVGIG (reference sequence).

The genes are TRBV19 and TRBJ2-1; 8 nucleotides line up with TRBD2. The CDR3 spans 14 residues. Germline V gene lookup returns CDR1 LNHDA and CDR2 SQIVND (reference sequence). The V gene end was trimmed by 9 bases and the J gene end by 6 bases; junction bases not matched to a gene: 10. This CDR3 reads CASRAGVSRNEQFF. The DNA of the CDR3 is TGTGCCAGCCGAGCGGGAGTAAGTCGCAATGAGCAGTTCTTC.

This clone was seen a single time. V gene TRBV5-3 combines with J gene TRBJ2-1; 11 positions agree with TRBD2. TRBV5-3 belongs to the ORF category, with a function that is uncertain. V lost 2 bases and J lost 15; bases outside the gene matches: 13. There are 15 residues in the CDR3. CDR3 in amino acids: CARSLGSGRACDMFF. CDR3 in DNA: TGTGCCAGAAGCTTAGGTAGCGGGAGGGCCTGTGATATGTTCTTC.

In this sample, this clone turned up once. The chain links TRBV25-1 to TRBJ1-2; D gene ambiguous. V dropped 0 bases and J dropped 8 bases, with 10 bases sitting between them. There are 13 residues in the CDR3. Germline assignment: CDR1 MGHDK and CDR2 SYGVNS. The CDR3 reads CASSEYGRGGYTF. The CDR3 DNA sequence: TGTGCCAGCAGTGAATATGGACGGGGAGGCTACACCTTC.

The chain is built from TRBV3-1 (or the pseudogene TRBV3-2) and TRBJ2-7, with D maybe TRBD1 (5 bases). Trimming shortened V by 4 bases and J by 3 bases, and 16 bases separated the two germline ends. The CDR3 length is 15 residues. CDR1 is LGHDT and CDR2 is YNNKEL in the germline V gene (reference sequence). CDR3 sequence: CASSPRRGRLYEQYF. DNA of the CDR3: TGTGCCAGCAGCCCACGAAGGGGAAGGCTCTACGAGCAGTACTTC.

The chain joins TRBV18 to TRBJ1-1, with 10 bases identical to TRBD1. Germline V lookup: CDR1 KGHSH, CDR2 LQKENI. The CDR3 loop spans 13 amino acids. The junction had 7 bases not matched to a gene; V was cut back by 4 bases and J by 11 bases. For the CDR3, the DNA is TGTGCCAGCTCACTCGGGACAGGGGATAGGGCTTTCTTT. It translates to CASSLGTGDRAFF.

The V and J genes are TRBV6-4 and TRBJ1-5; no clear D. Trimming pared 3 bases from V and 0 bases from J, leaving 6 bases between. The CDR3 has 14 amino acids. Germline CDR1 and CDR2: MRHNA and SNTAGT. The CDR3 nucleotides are TGTGCCAGCAGTGAATCTAATAGCAATCAGCCCCAGCATTTT. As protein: CASSESNSNQPQHF.

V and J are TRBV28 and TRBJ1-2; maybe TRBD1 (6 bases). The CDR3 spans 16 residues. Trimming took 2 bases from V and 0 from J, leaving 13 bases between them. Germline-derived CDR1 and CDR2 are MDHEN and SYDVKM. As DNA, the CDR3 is TGTGCCAGCAGTTTAACAGGGATAAGAACTAACTATGGCTACACCTTC. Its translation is CASSLTGIRTNYGYTF.

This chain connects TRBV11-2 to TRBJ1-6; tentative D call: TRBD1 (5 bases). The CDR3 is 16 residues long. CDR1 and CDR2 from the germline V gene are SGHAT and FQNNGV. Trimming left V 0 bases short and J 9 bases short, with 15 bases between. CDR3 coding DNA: TGTGCCAGCAGCTTAGATCCTGGGCAGGGCGCTTCACCCCTCCACTTT. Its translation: CASSLDPGQGASPLHF. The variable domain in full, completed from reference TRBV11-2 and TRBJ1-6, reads EAGVAQSPRYKIIEKRQSVAFWCNPISGHATLYWYQQILGQGPKLLIQFQNNGVVDDSQLPKDRFSAERLKGVDSTLKIQPAKLEDSAVYLCASSLDPGQGASPLHFGNGTRLTVT.

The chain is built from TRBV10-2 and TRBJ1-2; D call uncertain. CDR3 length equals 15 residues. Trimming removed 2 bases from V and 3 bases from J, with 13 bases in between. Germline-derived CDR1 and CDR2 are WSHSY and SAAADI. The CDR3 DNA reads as TGCGCCAGCAGTGAGGTCACTGGTGCGGACTATGGCTACACCTTC. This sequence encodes CASSEVTGADYGYTF.

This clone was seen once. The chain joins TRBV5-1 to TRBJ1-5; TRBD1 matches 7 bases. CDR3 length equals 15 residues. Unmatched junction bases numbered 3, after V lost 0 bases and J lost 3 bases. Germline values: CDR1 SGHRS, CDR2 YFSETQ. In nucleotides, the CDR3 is TGCGCCAGCAGCTTGGGAGACAGGGTCAATCAGCCCCAGCATTTT. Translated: CASSLGDRVNQPQHF. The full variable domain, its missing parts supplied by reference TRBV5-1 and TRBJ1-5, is KAGVTQTPRYLIKTRGQQVTLSCSPISGHRSVSWYQQTPGQGLQFLFEYFSETQRNKGNFPGRFSGRQFSNSRSEMNVSTLELGDSALYLCASSLGDRVNQPQHFGDGTRLSIL.

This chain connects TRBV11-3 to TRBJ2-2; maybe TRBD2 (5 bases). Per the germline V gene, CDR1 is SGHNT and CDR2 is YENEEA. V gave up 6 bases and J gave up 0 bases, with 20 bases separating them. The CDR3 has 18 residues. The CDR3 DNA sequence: TGTGCCAGCAGTTTGGGCGTCACCCAGACTACGAACACCGGGGAGCTGTTTTTT. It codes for CASSLGVTQTTNTGELFF.

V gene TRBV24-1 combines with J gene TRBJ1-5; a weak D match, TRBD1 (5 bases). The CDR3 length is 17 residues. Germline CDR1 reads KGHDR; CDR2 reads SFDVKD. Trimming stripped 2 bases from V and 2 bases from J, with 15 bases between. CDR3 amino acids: CATSDSRRGGGNQPQHF. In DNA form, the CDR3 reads TGTGCCACCAGTGATTCGAGAAGGGGAGGTGGCAATCAGCCCCAGCATTTT.

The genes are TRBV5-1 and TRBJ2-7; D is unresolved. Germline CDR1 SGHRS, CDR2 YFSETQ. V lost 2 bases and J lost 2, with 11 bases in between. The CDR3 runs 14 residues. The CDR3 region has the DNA TGCGCCAGCAGCTTATTTGCAGGTGCCTACGAGCAGTACTTC. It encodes CASSLFAGAYEQYF.

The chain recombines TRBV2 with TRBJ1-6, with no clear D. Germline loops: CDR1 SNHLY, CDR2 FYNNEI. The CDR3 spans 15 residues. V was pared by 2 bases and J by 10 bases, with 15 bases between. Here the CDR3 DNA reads TGTGCCAGCAGTGAAATACAGAGTTCGGCCTCACCCCTCCACTTT. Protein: CASSEIQSSASPLHF.

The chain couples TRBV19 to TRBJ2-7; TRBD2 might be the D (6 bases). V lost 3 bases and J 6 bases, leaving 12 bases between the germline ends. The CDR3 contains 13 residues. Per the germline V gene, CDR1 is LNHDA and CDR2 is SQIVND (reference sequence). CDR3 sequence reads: CASSIREKSEQYF. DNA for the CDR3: TGTGCCAGTAGTATTCGGGAGAAGAGCGAGCAGTACTTC. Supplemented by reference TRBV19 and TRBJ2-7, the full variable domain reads DGGITQSPKYLFRKEGQNVTLSCEQNLNHDAMYWYRQDPGQGLRLIYYSQIVNDFQKGDIAEGYSVSREKKESFPLTVTSAQKNPTAFYLCASSIREKSEQYFGPGTRLTVT.

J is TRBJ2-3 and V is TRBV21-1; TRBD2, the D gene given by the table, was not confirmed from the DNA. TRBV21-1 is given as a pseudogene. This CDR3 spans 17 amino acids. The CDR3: CASSKSQREDSTDTQYF. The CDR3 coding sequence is TGTGCCAGCAGCAAAAGCCAGCGGGAGGACAGCACAGATACGCAGTATTTT.

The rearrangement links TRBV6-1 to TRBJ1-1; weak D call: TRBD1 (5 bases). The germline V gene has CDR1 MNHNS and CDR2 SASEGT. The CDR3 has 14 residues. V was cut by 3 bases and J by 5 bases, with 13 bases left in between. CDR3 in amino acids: CASSEWGEETEAFF. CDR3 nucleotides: TGTGCCAGCAGTGAGTGGGGGGAAGAGACTGAAGCTTTCTTT.

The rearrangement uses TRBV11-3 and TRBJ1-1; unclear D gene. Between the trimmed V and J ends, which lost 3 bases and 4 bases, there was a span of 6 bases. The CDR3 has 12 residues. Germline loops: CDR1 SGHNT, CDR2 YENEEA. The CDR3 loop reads CASSFLSTEAFF. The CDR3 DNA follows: TGTGCCAGCAGCTTTCTATCCACTGAAGCTTTCTTT.

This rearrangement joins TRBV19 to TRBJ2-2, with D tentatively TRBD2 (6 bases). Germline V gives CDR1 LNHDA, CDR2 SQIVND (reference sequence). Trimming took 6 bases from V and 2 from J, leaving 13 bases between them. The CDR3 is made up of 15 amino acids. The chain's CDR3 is CASRKLGGNTGELFF. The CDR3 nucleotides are TGTGCCAGTAGAAAGCTGGGGGGAAACACCGGGGAGCTGTTTTTT.

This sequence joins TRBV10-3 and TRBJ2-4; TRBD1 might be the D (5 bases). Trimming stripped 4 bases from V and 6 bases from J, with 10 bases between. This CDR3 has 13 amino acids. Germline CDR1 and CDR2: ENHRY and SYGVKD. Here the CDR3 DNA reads TGTGCCATCAGTGGAATTAGGGGAAACATTCAGTACTTC. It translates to CAISGIRGNIQYF.